This TCR beta chain was observed in a study of cytomegalovirus exposure and HLA in healthy donors. The PCR used 60 Vbeta and 13 Jbeta primers. The table came from immunoSEQ multiplex PCR; TCRdb's copy has only in-frame clones and leaves some out. The sample has 35,000 to 45,000 clones; approximately 91% are singletons. Broader study findings: Another analysis was done later, and it associated approximately 18,000 TCR beta sequences with HLA alleles at 0.05 false discovery rate.

Worth noting for this clone: The antigen is unknown.

V was trimmed by 7 bases and J by 4 bases, leaving 14 bases between them. Germline V lookup: CDR1 MDHEN, CDR2 SYDVKM. The CDR3 has 14 residues. The gene calls are TRBV28 and TRBJ2-1; D may be TRBD1 (6 bases). The receptor comes from a woman aged 18-29 years in good health and CMV-seronegative. The sample taken for sequencing was PBMCs. CDR3 nucleotides: TGTGCCAGCAATGCAGGGGAAATTTACAATGAGCAGTTCTTC. Residues: CASNAGEIYNEQFF.